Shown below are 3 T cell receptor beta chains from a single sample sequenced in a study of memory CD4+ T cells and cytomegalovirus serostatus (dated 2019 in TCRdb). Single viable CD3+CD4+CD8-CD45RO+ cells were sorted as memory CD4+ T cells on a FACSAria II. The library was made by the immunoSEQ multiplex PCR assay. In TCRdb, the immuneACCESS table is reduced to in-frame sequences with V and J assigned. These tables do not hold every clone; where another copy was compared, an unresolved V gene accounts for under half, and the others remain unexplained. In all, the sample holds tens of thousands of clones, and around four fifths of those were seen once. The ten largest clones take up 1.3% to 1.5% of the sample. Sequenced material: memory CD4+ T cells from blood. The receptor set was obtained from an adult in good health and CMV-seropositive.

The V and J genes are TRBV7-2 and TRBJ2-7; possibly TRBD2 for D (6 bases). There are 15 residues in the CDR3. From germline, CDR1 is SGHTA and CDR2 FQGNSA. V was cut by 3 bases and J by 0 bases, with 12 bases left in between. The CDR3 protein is CASSLSVGSSYEQYF. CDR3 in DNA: TGTGCCAGCAGCTTGTCTGTCGGGAGCTCCTACGAGCAGTACTTC.

The CDR3 sequence is CASSRDVTGRSETQYF. In nucleotides, the CDR3 is TGTGCCAGCAGCCGGGACGTAACAGGGAGAAGTGAGACCCAGTACTTC. This chain joins TRBV7-2 and TRBJ2-5; D perhaps matches TRBD1 (6 bases). V was shortened by 5 bases and J by 5 bases, with 21 bases between the two germline ends. Germline assignment: CDR1 SGHTA and CDR2 FQGNSA. This CDR3 comprises 16 residues.

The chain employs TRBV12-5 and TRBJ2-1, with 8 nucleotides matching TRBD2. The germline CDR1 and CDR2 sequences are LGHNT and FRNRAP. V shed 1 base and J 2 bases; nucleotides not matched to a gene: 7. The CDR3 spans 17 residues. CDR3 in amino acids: CASGLALLAEPYNEQFF. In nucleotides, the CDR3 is TGTGCTAGTGGTTTGGCTTTACTAGCGGAGCCCTACAATGAGCAGTTCTTC. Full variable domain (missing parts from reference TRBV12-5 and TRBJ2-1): DARVTQTPRHKVTEMGQEVTMRCQPILGHNTVFWYRQTMMQGLELLAYFRNRAPLDDSGMPKDRFSAEMPDATLATLKIQPSEPRDSAVYFCASGLALLAEPYNEQFFGPGTRLTVL.